This entry lists 8 T cell receptor beta chains sequenced from one sample in a study of control samples from healthy donors and cancer patients. Generated by immunoSEQ multiplex PCR, the TCRdb table keeps only in-frame clones and is missing some. The sample has approximately 110,000 clones, approximately 90% seen once. Sequencing used blood. These receptors were taken from a human donor in good health. The donor label of this sample is uncertain.

The J gene is TRBJ1-1, the V gene TRBV10-1; D not resolved. The V gene's germline CDR1 is WNHNN and CDR2 SYGVQD (reference sequence). The CDR3 loop spans 14 amino acids. V shed 5 bases and J shed 4 bases, with 14 bases lying between them. This chain's CDR3 is CASSPTGMSTEAFF. The CDR3 DNA is TGCGCCAGCAGTCCCACTGGAATGAGCACTGAAGCTTTCTTT.

The V and J genes are TRBV7-2 and TRBJ1-5; D is uncertain. The CDR3 has 13 amino acids. Germline V CDR1 and CDR2: SGHTA, FQGNSA. V was pared by 3 bases and J by 4 bases, with 7 bases between. CDR3 protein: CASSFGGNQPQHF. For the CDR3, the DNA is TGTGCCAGCAGCTTCGGCGGGAATCAGCCCCAGCATTTT.

This clone is a singleton in its sample. The V gene is TRBV30, the J gene TRBJ1-4; D gene ambiguous. Germline V gene sequence: CDR1 GTSNPN, CDR2 SVGIG (reference sequence). V gave up 2 bases and J gave up 7 bases, with 17 bases separating them. CDR3 length: 15 amino acids. The CDR3 sequence is CAWSNEGIGSEKLFF. The CDR3 bases are TGTGCCTGGAGTAATGAAGGGATCGGGAGTGAAAAACTGTTTTTT. Using reference TRBV30 and TRBJ1-4 for the parts outside the CDR3, the full variable domain is SQTIHQWPATLVQPVGSPLSLECTVEGTSNPNLYWYRQAAGRGLQLLFYSVGIGQISSEVPQNLSASRPQDRQFILSSKKLLLSDSGFYLCAWSNEGIGSEKLFFGSGTQLSVL.

The V and J genes are TRBV30 and TRBJ2-2; D is unclear. CDR3 length: 13 residues. V was clipped by 0 bases and J by 4 bases, with 6 bases between them. CDR1 is GTSNPN, CDR2 SVGIG, per germline (reference sequence). The CDR3 loop is CAWSVSRTGELFF. The CDR3 nucleotides read TGTGCCTGGAGTGTGTCACGCACCGGGGAGCTGTTTTTT.

The chain links TRBV10-1 to TRBJ1-1, with D uncertain. There are 12 residues in the CDR3. Germline V gene sequence: CDR1 WNHNN, CDR2 SYGVQD (reference sequence). The V and J ends lost 4 bases and 2 bases respectively, with 5 bases between them. The CDR3 sequence: CASSVENTEAFF. In nucleotides, the CDR3 is TGCGCCAGCAGTGTCGAAAACACTGAAGCTTTCTTT.

CDR3 in amino acids: CASSSQGQPQHF. The DNA of the CDR3 is TGCGCCAGCAGTTCCCAGGGACAGCCCCAGCATTTT. This chain links TRBV10-1 with TRBJ1-5; the D gene is possibly TRBD1 (5 bases). V lost 5 bases and J lost 7, with 9 bases in between. The CDR3 length is 12 residues. Germline V CDR1 and CDR2: WNHNN, SYGVQD (reference sequence).

The chain couples TRBV11-2 to TRBJ2-7; D not certain. V was shortened by 1 base and J by 6 bases, with 13 bases between the two germline ends. The CDR3 consists of 14 residues. Germline values: CDR1 SGHAT, CDR2 FQNNGV. The CDR3 sequence is CASSLVGLNIEQYF. As DNA, the CDR3 is TGTGCCAGCAGCTTAGTAGGCCTGAACATCGAGCAGTACTTC.

The chain joins TRBV5-1 to TRBJ2-1; 10 bases are shared with TRBD2. The CDR3 has 15 amino acids. In germline, CDR1 is SGHRS, CDR2 YFSETQ. The ends lost 0 bases at V and 10 bases at J; junction bases unmatched: 7. As DNA, the CDR3 is TGCGCCAGCAGCTTGGTTACTAGCGGGGCATCCGAGCAGTTCTTC. Translated, it gives CASSLVTSGASEQFF.